The sequence of this TCR beta chain was determined in a study of OX40 agonist ivuxolimab in advanced cancers. Study-wide context: Ivuxolimab, which targeted the costimulatory receptor OX40 (CD134), was an agonistic, fully human IgG2 monoclonal antibody. Partial responses occurred in three dose-escalation patients, of whom one had hepatocellular carcinoma and two had cutaneous melanoma. A male proportion of 82.7% and a mean age of roughly 58 years, ranging from about 20 to 85, were recorded for the dose-escalation cohort. Intravenous ivuxolimab was administered to patients every 2 weeks at six dose levels: 0.01, 0.1, 0.3, 1.5, 3 and 10 mg/kg. Patients were allowed to have had prior anti-PD-1, anti-PD-L1 or anti-CTLA-4 therapy, and 40% of the dose-escalation patients had been treated with checkpoint inhibitors. The point of sequencing TCRbeta in the periphery was to test whether ivuxolimab changed TCR sequence diversity and drove clonal T-cell expansion. The paper covers the monotherapy dose-escalation part of the phase I ivuxolimab trial, which included N of about 50 patients. Of the 50 or so patients in dose escalation, around 20 had hepatocellular carcinoma, about 15 had melanoma, 9 had renal cell carcinoma and 9 had head and neck cancer.

The trial excluded patients who had a history of autoimmune disease or were on systemic immunosuppression. Peripheral blood for TCR sequencing was collected from all dose cohorts at baseline, on cycle 4 day 1, and on cycle 7 day 1. Samples were obtained from an open-label, multicenter, first-in-human phase I dose-escalation trial of ivuxolimab. The trial enrolled adults with locally advanced or metastatic head and neck squamous cell, hepatocellular, melanoma or renal cell carcinoma. Before TCR sequencing, CD4+ and CD8+ T cells were separately sorted from peripheral blood. From the cysteine up to the phenylalanine, the CDR3 has a length of 15 residues. Only the CDR3 portion is preserved as DNA: 45 bases, with reading frame beginning at the first base. V loses 5 bases, J loses 0 bases, and the germline ends lie 8 bases apart. Based on the germline V gene (reference sequence), the CDR1 and CDR2 sequences are LNHDA and SQIVND.

Concerning this clone: Its cognate antigen has yet to be identified. Within one base of it there is no much larger clone, and no base qualities were kept.

Summary of the overall study and its limitations: After ivuxolimab, more expanded clones were found on average in CD8+ T cells than in CD4+ T cells. In the 0.1-3.0 mg/kg groups, partial responders were among the patients with the lowest normalized peripheral clonal expansion, particularly in CD8+ T cells. Clonal expansion of both CD4+ and CD8+ blood T cells was observed from baseline to week 6 at doses 0.1 to 3.0 mg/kg. Low levels of normalized T-cell clonal expansion were also shown by some nonresponding patients. The antigen specificity of the clonally expanded peripheral T cells was not determined.

Genomic DNA was isolated from the sorted cells so that the TCRbeta CDR3 region could be sequenced. TCRbeta CDR3 regions were sequenced using the immunoSEQ Assay. Entries here come from immuneACCESS through TCRdb and include only in-frame sequences with V and J called. Some clones fail to appear in such tables; in the studies checked, an unresolved V gene covers under half of the shortfall, and the cause of the remainder is unknown. This sample gives about 53,000 clones in total; nearly 80% of them show up just once. The ten largest account for 2% to 3% of the sample. This TCR came from an adult with an advanced solid tumor such as melanoma, head and neck, liver or kidney cancer. The V gene is TRBV19 and the J gene is TRBJ2-6, with the D gene call left open. The sample was CD4+ or CD8+ T cells sorted from blood, taken in a trial of the OX40 agonist ivuxolimab. The DNA reads TGTGCCAGTAGTCCCCTCCGCTCTGGGGCCAACGTCCTGACTTTC. This yields the protein CASSPLRSGANVLTF. Outside the CDR3, residues come from the reference TRBV19 and TRBJ2-6 proteins, so the full variable domain is: DGGITQSPKYLFRKEGQNVTLSCEQNLNHDAMYWYRQDPGQGLRLIYYSQIVNDFQKGDIAEGYSVSREKKESFPLTVTSAQKNPTAFYLCASSPLRSGANVLTFGAGSRLTVL.